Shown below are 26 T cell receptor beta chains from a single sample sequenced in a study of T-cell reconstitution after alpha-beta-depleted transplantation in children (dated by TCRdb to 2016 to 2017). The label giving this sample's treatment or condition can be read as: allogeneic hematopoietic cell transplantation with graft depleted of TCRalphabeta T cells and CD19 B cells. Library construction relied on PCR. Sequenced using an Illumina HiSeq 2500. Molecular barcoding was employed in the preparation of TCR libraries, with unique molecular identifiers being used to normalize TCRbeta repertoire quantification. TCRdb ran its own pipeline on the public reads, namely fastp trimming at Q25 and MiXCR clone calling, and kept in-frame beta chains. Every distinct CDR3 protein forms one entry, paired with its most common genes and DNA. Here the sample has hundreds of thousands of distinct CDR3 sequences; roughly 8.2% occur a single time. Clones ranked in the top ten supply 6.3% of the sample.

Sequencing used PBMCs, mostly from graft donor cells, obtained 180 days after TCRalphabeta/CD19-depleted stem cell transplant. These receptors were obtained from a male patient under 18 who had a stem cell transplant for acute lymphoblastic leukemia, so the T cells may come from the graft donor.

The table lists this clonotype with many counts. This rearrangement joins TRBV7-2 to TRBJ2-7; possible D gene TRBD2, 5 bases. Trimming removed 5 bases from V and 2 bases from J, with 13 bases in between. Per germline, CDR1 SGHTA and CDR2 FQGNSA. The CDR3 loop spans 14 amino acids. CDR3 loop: CASSPTRETYEQYF. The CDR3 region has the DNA TGTGCCAGCAGCCCCACCCGGGAAACCTACGAGCAGTACTTC.

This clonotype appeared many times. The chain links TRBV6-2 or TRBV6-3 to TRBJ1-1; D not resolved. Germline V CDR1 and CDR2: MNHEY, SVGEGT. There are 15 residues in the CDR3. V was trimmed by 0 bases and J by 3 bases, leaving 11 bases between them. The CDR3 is CASSYSWQRDTEAFF. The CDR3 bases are TGTGCCAGCAGTTACTCTTGGCAACGAGACACTGAAGCTTTCTTT.

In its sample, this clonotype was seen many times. The DNA of the CDR3 is TGTGCCAGCAGCGTAGGGGTCAAGCGGGAGCTCTTCAATGAGCAGTTCTTC. Amino acids: CASSVGVKRELFNEQFF. This rearrangement joins TRBV9 to TRBJ2-1; TRBD2 agrees at 8 bases. The CDR3 runs to 17 residues. CDR1 and CDR2 (germline): SGDLS, YYNGEE. V shed 0 bases and J 6 bases; nucleotides not matched to a gene: 11.

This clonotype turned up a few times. The CDR3 loop reads CASSSGPGGNEAFF. The CDR3 bases are TGTGCCAGCAGCTCCGGGCCGGGGGGGAATGAAGCTTTCTTT. This chain connects TRBV7-3 to TRBJ1-1; a weak D match, TRBD1 (5 bases). The CDR3 covers 14 residues. Germline CDR1 SGHTA, CDR2 FQGTGA. V was shortened by 4 bases and J by 7 bases, with 16 bases between the two germline ends.

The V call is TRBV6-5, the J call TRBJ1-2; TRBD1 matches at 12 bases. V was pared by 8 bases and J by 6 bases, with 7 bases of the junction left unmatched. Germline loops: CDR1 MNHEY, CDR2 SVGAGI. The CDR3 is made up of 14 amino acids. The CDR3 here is CASGWGQGANGYTF. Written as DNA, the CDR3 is TGTGCCAGCGGTTGGGGACAGGGGGCAAATGGCTACACCTTC.

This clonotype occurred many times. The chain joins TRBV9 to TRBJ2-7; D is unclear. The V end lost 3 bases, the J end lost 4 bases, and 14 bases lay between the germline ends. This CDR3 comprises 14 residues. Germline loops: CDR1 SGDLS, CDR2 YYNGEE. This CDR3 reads CASSASTSLYEQYF. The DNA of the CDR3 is TGTGCCAGCAGCGCCTCGACTTCACTTTACGAGCAGTACTTC.

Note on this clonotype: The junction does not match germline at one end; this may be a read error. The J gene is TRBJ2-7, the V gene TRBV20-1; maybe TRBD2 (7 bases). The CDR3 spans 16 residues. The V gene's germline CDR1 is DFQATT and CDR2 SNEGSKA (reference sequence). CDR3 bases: TGCAGTGCTAGAGATGGAGGGGGGGGTCGATCCTACAAGCAGTACTTC. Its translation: CSARDGGGGRSYKQYF.

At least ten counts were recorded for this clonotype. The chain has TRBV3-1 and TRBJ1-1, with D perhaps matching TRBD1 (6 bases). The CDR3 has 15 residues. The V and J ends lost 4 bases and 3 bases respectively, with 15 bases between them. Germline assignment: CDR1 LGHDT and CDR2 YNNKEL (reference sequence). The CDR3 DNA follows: TGTGCCAGCAGCCCATACCGACAGGTTGACACTGAAGCTTTCTTT. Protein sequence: CASSPYRQVDTEAFF.

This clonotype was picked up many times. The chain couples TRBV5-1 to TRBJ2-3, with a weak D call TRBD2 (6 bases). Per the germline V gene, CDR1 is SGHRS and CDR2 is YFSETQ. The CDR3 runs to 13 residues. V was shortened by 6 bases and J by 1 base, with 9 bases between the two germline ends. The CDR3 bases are TGCGCCAGCACTAGCGAACGCACAGATACGCAGTATTTT. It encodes CASTSERTDTQYF.

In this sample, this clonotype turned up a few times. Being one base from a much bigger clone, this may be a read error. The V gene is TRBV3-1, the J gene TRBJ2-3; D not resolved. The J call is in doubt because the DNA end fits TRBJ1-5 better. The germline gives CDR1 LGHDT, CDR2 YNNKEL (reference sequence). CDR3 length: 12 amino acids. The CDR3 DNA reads TGTGCCAGCAGTCGGGCAACAGATACGCAGCATTTT. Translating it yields CASSRATDTQHF.

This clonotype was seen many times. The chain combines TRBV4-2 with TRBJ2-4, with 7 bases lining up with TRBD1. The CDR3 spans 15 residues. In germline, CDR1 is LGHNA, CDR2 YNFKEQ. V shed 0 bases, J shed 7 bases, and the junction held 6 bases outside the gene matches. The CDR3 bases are TGTGCCAGCAGCCAAGACCTGGACAGGAAGAACATTCAGTACTTC. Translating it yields CASSQDLDRKNIQYF.

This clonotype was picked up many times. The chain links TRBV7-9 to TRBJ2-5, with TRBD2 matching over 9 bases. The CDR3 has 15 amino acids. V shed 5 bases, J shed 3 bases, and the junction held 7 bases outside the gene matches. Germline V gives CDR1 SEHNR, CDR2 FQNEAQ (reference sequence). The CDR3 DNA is TGTGCCAGCAGCCCCGGGACTAGCAGTGAAGAGACCCAGTACTTC. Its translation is CASSPGTSSEETQYF.

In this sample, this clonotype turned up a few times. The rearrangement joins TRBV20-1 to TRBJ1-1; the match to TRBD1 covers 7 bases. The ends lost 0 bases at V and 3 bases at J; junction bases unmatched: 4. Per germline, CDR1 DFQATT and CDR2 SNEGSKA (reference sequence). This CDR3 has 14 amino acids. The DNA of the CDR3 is TGCAGTGCTAGAGATGGTCAGGGGGACACTGAAGCTTTCTTT. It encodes CSARDGQGDTEAFF.

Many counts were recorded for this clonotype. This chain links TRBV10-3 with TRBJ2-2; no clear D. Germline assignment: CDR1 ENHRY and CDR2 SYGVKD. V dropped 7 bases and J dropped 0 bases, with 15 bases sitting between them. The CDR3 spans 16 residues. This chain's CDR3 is CAIKDSASANTGELFF. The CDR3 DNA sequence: TGTGCCATCAAGGATAGTGCGTCTGCGAACACCGGGGAGCTGTTTTTT.

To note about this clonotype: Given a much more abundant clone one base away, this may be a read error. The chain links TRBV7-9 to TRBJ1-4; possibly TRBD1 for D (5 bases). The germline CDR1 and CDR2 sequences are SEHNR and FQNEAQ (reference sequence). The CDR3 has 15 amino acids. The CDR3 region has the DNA TGTGCCAGCAGCGGATGGAGGGGAGCTAATGAAAACCTGTTTTTT. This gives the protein CASSGWRGANENLFF.

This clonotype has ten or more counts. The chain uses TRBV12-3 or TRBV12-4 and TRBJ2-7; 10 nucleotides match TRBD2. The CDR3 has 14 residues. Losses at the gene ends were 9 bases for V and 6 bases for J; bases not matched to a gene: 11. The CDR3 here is CASTPGTSAGEQYF. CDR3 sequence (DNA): TGTGCCAGTACCCCCGGGACTAGCGCAGGCGAGCAGTACTTC.

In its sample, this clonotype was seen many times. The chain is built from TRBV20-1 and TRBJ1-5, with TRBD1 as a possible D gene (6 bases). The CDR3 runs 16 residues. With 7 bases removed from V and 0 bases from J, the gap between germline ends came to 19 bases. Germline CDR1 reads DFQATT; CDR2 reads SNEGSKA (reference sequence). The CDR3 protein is CSVTMGGPYSNQPQHF. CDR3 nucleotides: TGCAGTGTCACGATGGGGGGCCCTTATAGCAATCAGCCCCAGCATTTT.

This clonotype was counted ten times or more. CDR3 loop: CASSYNPPDGYTF. Here the CDR3 DNA reads TGTGCCAGCAGTTATAACCCCCCTGATGGCTACACCTTC. The V and J genes are TRBV6-5 and TRBJ1-2; D not resolved. The CDR3 contains 13 residues. The germline V and J ends were trimmed by 3 bases and 6 bases, with 11 bases remaining between them. Germline V gene sequence: CDR1 MNHEY, CDR2 SVGAGI.

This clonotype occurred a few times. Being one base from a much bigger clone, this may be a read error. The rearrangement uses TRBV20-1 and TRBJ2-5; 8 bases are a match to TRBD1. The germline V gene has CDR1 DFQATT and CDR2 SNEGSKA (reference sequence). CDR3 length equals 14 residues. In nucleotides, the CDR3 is TGCTGTGCTAGAGGAGGGCAGGGGGCGGAGACCCAGTACTTC. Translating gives CCARGGQGAETQYF.

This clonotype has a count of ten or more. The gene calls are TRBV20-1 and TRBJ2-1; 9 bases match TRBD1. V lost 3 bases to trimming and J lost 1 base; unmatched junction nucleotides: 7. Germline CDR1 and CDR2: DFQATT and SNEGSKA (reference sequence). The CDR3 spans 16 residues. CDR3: CSASVPGTGSYNEQFF. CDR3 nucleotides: TGCAGTGCTAGCGTCCCCGGGACAGGGTCCTACAATGAGCAGTTCTTC.

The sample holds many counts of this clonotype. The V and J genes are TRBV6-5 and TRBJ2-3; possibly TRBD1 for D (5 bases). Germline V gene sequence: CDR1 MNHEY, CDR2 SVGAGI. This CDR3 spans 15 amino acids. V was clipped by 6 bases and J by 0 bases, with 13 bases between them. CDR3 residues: CASRGAELSTDTQYF. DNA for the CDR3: TGTGCCAGCAGAGGGGCGGAATTAAGCACAGATACGCAGTATTTT.

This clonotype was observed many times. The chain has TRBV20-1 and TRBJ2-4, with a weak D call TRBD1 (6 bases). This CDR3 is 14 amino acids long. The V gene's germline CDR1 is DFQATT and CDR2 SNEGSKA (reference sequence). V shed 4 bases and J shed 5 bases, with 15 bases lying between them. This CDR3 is CSAMPGVRENIQYF. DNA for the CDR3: TGCAGTGCTATGCCAGGGGTACGAGAAAACATTCAGTACTTC.

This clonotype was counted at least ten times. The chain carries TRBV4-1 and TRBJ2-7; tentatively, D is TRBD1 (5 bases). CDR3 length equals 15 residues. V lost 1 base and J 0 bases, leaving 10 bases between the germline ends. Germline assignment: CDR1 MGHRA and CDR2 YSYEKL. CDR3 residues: CASSQGSGASYEQYF. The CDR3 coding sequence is TGCGCCAGCAGCCAAGGGTCTGGGGCCTCCTACGAGCAGTACTTC.

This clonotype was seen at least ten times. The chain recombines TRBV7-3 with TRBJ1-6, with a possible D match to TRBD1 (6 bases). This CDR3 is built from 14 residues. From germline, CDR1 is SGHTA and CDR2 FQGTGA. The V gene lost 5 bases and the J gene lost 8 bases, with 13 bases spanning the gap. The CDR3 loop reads CASSPTGADSPLHF. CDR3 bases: TGTGCCAGCAGCCCGACAGGTGCAGATTCACCCCTCCACTTT.

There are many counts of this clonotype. In DNA, the CDR3 is TGTGCTAGTGGACCCACGGGGTCGAAAGAGCAGTACTTC. Its protein product is CASGPTGSKEQYF. This sequence joins TRBV12-5 and TRBJ2-7; TRBD2 is a possible D gene (5 bases). Trimming left V 6 bases short and J 7 bases short, with 16 bases between. Germline CDR1 reads LGHNT; CDR2 reads FRNRAP. The CDR3 has 13 amino acids.

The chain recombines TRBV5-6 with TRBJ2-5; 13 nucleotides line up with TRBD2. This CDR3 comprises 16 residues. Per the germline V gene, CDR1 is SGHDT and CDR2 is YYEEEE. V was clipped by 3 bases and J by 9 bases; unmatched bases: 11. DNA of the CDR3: TGTGCCAGCAGCTCCCGGACTAGCGGGAGCGCAGGGGCCCAGTACTTC. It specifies CASSSRTSGSAGAQYF.